This paragraph covers one TCR beta chain sequence. Per germline, CDR1 LNHDA and CDR2 SQIVND (reference sequence). The CDR3 totals 14 residues. V dropped 5 bases and J dropped 10; count of bases not matched to a gene: 10. The data stem from a study of blood T cell repertoires in COVID-19. Study overall: The study drew acute and convalescent COVID-19 samples from the United States, Italy and Spain. In each case, the material was cDNA or gDNA derived from T cells, B-cell-depleted T cells, or PBMCs.

Clones were sequenced by immunoSEQ multiplex PCR, and TCRdb holds only the in-frame ones, with some missing. Here the sample spans tens of thousands of clones, approximately 80% being singletons. V gene TRBV19 combines with J gene TRBJ2-1; TRBD1 aligns across 8 bases. The sequence came from a man older than 75 with active or convalescent COVID-19. The sample consisted of peripheral blood. The CDR3 DNA follows: TGTGCCAGTAGTTTCGGACAGGGCGCTTGGGAGCAGTTCTTC. Translated: CASSFGQGAWEQFF.